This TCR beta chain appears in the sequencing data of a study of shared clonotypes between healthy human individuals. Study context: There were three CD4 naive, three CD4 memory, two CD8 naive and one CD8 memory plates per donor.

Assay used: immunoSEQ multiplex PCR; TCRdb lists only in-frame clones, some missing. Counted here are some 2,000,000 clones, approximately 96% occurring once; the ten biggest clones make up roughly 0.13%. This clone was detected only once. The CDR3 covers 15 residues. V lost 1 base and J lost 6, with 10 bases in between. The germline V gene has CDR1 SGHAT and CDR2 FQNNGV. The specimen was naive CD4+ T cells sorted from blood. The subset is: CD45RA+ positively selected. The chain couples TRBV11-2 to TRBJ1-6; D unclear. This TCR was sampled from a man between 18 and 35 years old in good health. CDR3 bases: TGTGCCAGCAGCTTAGCGGGGATTTTTAATTCACCCCTCCACTTT. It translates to CASSLAGIFNSPLHF.